This T cell receptor beta chain appears in the sequencing data of a study of breast tumors, draining lymph nodes, adjacent tissues. Study-wide points: Data fit most tumor T cells coming from lymph node, expanding in tumor. Tumor and nontumor repertoires were significantly more similar in luminal-like than in basal-like breast cancer.

Axillary draining lymph nodes of breast cancer patients supplied the node samples. In the case of this clonotype: Its antigen is currently unknown.

TCRdb reprocessed the multiplex PCR reads via MiXCR and lists one record per CDR3 protein. The sample lists roughly 130,000 distinct CDR3 sequences; about 20% were seen once. Germline V lookup: CDR1 KGHDR, CDR2 SFDVKD. The V end was cut by 3 bases, the J end by 0 bases, with 10 bases between. CDR3 size: 15 residues. The chain couples TRBV24-1 to TRBJ2-5, with D tentatively TRBD2 (6 bases). Material for sequencing was axillary lymph node tissue. The source of this sequence is a female donor with breast cancer. Some clones in this sample may be carry-over from other donors' samples. CDR3 bases: TGTGCCACCAGTGATCCCTGGGGGGACCAAGAGACCCAGTACTTC. Protein product: CATSDPWGDQETQYF.